This T cell receptor beta chain was sequenced in a study of shared clonotypes between healthy human individuals. Study summary: CD4 naive and memory got three plates each, CD8 naive two, CD8 memory one. Study-wide results and caveats: Lower generation probabilities were found for non-shared clonotypes than for those shared by all four donors.

About this clone: The antigen remains undetermined.

Deep-level running was used for the assay. Sorted subsets were amplified in replicate PCRs using 200 ng DNA, about 30,000 T cell genomes. Sequenced by immunoSEQ multiplex PCR; TCRdb stores in-frame clones only, minus some. The sample carries some 2 million clones, 85% to 95% recorded once. Trimming pared 1 base from V and 7 bases from J, leaving 16 bases between. The CDR3 runs to 15 residues. CDR1 and CDR2 (germline): MDHEN, SYDVKM. The clonotype originates from a man between 18 and 29 years old in good health. J is TRBJ1-1 and V is TRBV28; a possible D gene is TRBD1 (6 bases). The specimen was naive CD4+ T cells sorted from blood. Subset noted: CD45RA+ positively selected. As DNA, the CDR3 is TGTGCCAGCAGTTTATCGTTGGGGGCTACATTTGAAGCTTTCTTT. Encoded protein: CASSLSLGATFEAFF.